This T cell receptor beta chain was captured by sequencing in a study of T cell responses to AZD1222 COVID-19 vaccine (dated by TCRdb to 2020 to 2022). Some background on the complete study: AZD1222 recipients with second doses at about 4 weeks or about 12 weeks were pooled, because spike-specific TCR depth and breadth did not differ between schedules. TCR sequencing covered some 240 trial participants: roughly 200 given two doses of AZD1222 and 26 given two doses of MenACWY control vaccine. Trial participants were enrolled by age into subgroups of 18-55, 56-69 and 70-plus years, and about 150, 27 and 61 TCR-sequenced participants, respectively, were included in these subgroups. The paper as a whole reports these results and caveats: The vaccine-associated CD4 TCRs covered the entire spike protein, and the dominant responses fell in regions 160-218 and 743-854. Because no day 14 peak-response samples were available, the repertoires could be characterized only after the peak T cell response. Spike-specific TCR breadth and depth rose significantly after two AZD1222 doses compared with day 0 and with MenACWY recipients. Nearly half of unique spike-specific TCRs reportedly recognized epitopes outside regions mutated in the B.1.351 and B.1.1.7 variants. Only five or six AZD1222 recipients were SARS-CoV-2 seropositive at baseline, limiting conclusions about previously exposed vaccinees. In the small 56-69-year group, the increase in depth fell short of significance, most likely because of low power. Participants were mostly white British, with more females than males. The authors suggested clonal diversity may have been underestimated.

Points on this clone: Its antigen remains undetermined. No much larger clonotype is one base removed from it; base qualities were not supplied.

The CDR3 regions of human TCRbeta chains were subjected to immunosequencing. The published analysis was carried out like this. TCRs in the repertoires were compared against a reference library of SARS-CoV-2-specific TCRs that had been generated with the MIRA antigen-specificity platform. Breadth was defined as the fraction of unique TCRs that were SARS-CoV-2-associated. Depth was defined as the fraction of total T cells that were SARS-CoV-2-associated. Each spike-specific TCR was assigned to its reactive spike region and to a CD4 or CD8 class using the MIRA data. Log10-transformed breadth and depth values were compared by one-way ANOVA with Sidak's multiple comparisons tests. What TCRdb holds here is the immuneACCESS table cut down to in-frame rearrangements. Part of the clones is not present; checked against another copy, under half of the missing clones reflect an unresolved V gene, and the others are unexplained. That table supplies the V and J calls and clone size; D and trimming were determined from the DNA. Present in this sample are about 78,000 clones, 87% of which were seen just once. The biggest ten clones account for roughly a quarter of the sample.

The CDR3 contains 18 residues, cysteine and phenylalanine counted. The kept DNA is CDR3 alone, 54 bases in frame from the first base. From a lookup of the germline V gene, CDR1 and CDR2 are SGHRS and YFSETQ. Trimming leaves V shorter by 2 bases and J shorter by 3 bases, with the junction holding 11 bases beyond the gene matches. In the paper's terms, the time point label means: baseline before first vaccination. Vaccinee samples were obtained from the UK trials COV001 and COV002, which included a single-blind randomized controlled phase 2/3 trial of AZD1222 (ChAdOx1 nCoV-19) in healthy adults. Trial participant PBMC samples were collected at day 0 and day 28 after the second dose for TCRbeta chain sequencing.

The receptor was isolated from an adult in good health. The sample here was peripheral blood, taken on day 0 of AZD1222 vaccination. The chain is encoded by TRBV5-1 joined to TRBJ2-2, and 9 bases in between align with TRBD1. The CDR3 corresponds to CASSFTGTGIGDTGELFF. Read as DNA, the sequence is TGCGCCAGCAGCTTCACCGGGACAGGGATTGGGGACACCGGGGAGCTGTTTTTT.